This is a list of T cell receptor beta chains from one sample in a study of regulatory T cells in long-lasting Graves disease. Using its own MiXCR run on the multiplex PCR reads, TCRdb lists one record per CDR3 protein. Of about 400,000 distinct CDR3 sequences detected, 15% to 18% appear once; the ten largest clones hold over 20%. Sequencing was performed on peripheral blood mononuclear cells (PBMCs), taken at new diagnosis, from a patient treated with antithyroid drugs. Receptors were obtained from a female donor with Graves disease. The CDR3 runs from the conserved cysteine through the conserved F or W. Fields, in order: clone size, J gene, V gene, D gene, CDR3 protein, CDR3 DNA. A D gene is named only where the DNA matches it firmly. The size field is filled for only some rows; it gives once, few, many or a size class.

size: many; J: TRBJ2-3; V: TRBV29-1; D: -; CDR3: CSVDKGGGTDTQYF; DNA: TGCAGCGTTGATAAGGGGGGCGGCACAGATACGCAGTATTTT
size: medium-sized; J: TRBJ2-2; V: TRBV11-2; D: TRBD1; CDR3: CASSFRGRDTGELFF; DNA: TGTGCCAGCAGCTTCAGGGGGCGGGACACCGGGGAGCTGTTTTTT
size: many; J: TRBJ2-5; V: TRBV2; D: TRBD2; CDR3: CASNLLATETQYF; DNA: TGTGCCAGCAATCTACTAGCGACAGAGACCCAGTACTTC
size: -; J: TRBJ2-1; V: TRBV7-9; D: -; CDR3: CASSLVNENEQFF; DNA: TGTGCCAGCAGCTTGGTAAATGAAAATGAGCAGTTCTTC
size: -; J: TRBJ2-2; V: TRBV7-3; D: TRBD2; CDR3: CASSPPGDSGSGELFF; DNA: TGTGCCAGCAGCCCCCCCGGAGATAGCGGGAGTGGGGAGCTGTTTTTT
size: many; J: TRBJ2-1; V: TRBV7-2; D: -; CDR3: CASSLNRDFKEQFF; DNA: TGTGCCAGCAGCTTGAACCGGGACTTCAAAGAGCAGTTCTTC
size: many; J: TRBJ2-2; V: TRBV5-4; D: -; CDR3: CASSLEGKNTGELFF; DNA: TGTGCCAGCAGCTTGGAAGGAAAGAACACCGGGGAGCTGTTTTTT
size: many; J: TRBJ2-7; V: TRBV7-2; D: TRBD1; CDR3: CASSYSPGQISYEQYF; DNA: TGTGCCAGCAGCTATTCGCCGGGACAGATCTCCTACGAGCAGTACTTC
size: many; J: TRBJ1-5; V: TRBV12-3/TRBV12-4; D: -; CDR3: CASSRWGSNQPQHF; DNA: TGTGCCAGCAGCAGGTGGGGGAGCAATCAGCCCCAGCATTTT
size: few; J: TRBJ1-1; V: TRBV9; D: -; CDR3: CASSVVSQMNTEAFF; DNA: TGTGCCAGCAGCGTAGTGAGTCAGATGAACACTGAAGCTTTCTTT
size: many; J: TRBJ2-2; V: TRBV11-2; D: TRBD1; CDR3: CATNLRDRGTGELFF; DNA: TGTGCCACCAACCTCCGGGACAGGGGGACCGGGGAGCTGTTTTTT
size: many; J: TRBJ2-1; V: TRBV6-2/TRBV6-3; D: -; CDR3: CASSYWRGTNEQFF; DNA: TGTGCCAGCAGTTACTGGAGGGGAACAAATGAGCAGTTCTTC
size: -; J: TRBJ1-1; V: TRBV30; D: TRBD1; CDR3: CAWSVRTGNTEAFF; DNA: TGTGCCTGGAGTGTACGGACAGGGAACACTGAAGCTTTCTTT
size: few; J: TRBJ2-5; V: TRBV5-1; D: TRBD1; CDR3: CASSHRRTGKETQYF; DNA: TGCGCCAGCAGCCACAGGAGGACAGGGAAAGAGACCCAGTACTTC
size: few; J: TRBJ2-5; V: TRBV6-1; D: TRBD1; CDR3: CASTATGAGETQYF; DNA: TGTGCCAGCACCGCGACAGGGGCGGGGGAGACCCAGTACTTC
size: -; J: TRBJ2-3; V: TRBV4-3; D: -; CDR3: CASSQLSPPLGETADTQYF; DNA: TGCGCCAGCAGCCAACTCTCCCCTCCCCTGGGGGAAACAGCAGATACGCAGTATTTT
size: few; J: TRBJ2-7; V: TRBV29-1; D: TRBD1; CDR3: CSAGTGGSYEQYF; DNA: TGCAGCGCTGGGACAGGGGGTTCCTACGAGCAGTACTTC
size: -; J: TRBJ2-1; V: TRBV6-1; D: TRBD2; CDR3: CASTRAGRNEQFF; DNA: TGTGCCAGCACTCGAGCGGGACGCAATGAGCAGTTCTTC
size: many; J: TRBJ1-5; V: TRBV20-1; D: -; CDR3: CSASWGQGNQPQHF; DNA: TGCAGTGCTAGTTGGGGGCAGGGTAATCAGCCCCAGCATTTT
size: -; J: TRBJ2-2; V: TRBV19; D: -; CDR3: CASRRDRDTGELFF; DNA: TGTGCCAGTAGGAGGGATCGGGACACCGGGGAGCTGTTTTTT
size: -; J: TRBJ1-3; V: TRBV7-9; D: -; CDR3: CASSPGRRISGNTIYF; DNA: TGTGCCAGCAGCCCGGGCAGGCGAATCTCTGGAAACACCATATATTTT
size: many; J: TRBJ1-2; V: TRBV4-3; D: -; CDR3: CASSQDLRANYGYTF; DNA: TGCGCCAGCAGCCAAGATTTAAGGGCTAACTATGGCTACACCTTC
size: -; J: TRBJ1-2; V: TRBV6-5; D: -; CDR3: CASSYEVRSGYTF; DNA: TGTGCCAGCAGCTACGAGGTGCGCTCTGGCTACACTTTC
size: many; J: TRBJ1-1; V: TRBV9; D: -; CDR3: CASSRRGGVMNTEAFF; DNA: TGTGCCAGCAGCCGCCGAGGCGGGGTAATGAACACTGAAGCTTTCTTT
size: few; J: TRBJ2-7; V: TRBV6-2/TRBV6-3; D: TRBD1; CDR3: CASSLAGGVYEQYF; DNA: TGTGCCAGCAGTTTGGCAGGGGGCGTCTACGAGCAGTACTTC
size: many; J: TRBJ1-1; V: TRBV14; D: TRBD1; CDR3: CASSPFWDRKMNTEAFF; DNA: TGTGCCAGCAGCCCGTTCTGGGACAGAAAGATGAACACTGAAGCTTTCTTT
size: few; J: TRBJ1-5; V: TRBV27; D: TRBD1; CDR3: CASSQGQSDQPQHF; DNA: TGTGCCAGCAGCCAGGGACAGAGTGATCAGCCCCAGCATTTT